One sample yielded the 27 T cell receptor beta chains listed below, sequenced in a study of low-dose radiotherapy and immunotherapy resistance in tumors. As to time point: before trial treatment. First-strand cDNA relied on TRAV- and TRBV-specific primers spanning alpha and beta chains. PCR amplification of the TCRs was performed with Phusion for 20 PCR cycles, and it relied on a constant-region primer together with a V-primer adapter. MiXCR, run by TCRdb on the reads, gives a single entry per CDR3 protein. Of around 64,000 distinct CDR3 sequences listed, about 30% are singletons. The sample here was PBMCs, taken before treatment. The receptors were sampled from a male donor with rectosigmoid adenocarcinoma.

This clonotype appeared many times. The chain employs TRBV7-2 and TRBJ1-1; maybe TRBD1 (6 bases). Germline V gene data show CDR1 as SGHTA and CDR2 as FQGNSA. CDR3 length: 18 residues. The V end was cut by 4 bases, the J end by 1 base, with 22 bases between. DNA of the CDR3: TGTGCCAGCAGCTCCCCGGTCGCCTCGGGGGCGCGGAACACTGAAGCTTTCTTT. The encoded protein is CASSSPVASGARNTEAFF.

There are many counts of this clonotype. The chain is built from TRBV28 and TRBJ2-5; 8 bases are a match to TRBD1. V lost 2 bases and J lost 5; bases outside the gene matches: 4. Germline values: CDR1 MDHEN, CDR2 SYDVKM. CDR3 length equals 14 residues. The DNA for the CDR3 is TGTGCCAGCAGTTTAACAGGGGGAGGTGAGACCCAGTACTTC. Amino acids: CASSLTGGGETQYF.

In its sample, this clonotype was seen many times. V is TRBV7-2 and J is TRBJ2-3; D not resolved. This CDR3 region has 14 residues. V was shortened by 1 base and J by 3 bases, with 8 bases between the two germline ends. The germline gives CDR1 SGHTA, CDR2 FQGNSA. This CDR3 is CASSLGPGTDTQYF. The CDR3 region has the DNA TGTGCCAGCAGCTTAGGCCCCGGGACAGATACGCAGTATTTT. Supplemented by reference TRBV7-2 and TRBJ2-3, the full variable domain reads GAGVSQSPSNKVTEKGKDVELRCDPISGHTALYWYRQSLGQGLEFLIYFQGNSAPDKSGLPSDRFSAERTGGSVSTLTIQRTQQEDSAVYLCASSLGPGTDTQYFGPGTRLTVL.

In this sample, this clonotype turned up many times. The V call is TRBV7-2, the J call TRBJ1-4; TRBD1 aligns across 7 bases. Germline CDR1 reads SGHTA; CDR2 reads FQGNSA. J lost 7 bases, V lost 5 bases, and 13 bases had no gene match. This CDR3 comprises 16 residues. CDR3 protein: CASSPGLGQKGEKLFF. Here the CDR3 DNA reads TGTGCCAGCAGCCCGGGCCTGGGACAGAAGGGTGAAAAACTGTTTTTT.

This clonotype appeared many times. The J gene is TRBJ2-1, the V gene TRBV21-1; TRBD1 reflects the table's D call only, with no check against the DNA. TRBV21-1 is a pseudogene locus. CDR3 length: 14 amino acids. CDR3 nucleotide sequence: TGTGCCGGTTACCGGGACAACAAAAAGAATGAGCAGTTCTTC. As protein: CAGYRDNKKNEQFF.

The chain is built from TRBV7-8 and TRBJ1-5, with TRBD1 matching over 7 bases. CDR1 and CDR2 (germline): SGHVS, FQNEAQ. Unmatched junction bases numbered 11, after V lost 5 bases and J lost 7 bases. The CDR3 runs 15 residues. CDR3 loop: CASSPRQGPSQPQHF. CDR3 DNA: TGTGCCAGCAGCCCGAGACAGGGACCCTCGCAGCCCCAGCATTTT.

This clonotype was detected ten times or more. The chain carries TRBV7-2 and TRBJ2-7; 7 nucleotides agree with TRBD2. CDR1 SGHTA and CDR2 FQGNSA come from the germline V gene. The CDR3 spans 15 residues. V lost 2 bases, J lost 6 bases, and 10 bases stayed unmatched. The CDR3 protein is CASSLNGAGDAEQYF. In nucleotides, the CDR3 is TGTGCCAGCAGCTTAAATGGGGCGGGAGATGCCGAGCAGTACTTC.

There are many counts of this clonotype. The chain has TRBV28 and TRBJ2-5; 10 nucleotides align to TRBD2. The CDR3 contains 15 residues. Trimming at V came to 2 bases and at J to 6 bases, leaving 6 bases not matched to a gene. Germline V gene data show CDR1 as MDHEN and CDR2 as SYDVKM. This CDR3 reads CASSLPSSGRQTQYF. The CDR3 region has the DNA TGTGCCAGCAGTTTACCCTCTAGCGGGAGACAGACCCAGTACTTC.

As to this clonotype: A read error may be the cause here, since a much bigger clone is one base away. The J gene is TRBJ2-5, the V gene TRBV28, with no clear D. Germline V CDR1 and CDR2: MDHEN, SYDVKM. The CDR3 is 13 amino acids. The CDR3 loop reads CACSYSSQETQYF. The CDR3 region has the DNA TGTGCCTGCAGTTACTCGTCCCAAGAGACCCAGTACTTC.

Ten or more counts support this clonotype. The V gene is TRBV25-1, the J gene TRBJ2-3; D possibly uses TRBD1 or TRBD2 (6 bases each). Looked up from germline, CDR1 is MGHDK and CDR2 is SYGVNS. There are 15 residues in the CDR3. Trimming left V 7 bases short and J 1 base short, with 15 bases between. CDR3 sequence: CASTRRGAGTDTQYF. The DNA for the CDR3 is TGTGCCAGCACCCGAAGGGGGGCTGGCACAGATACGCAGTATTTT. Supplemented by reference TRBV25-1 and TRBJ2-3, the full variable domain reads EADIYQTPRYLVIGTGKKITLECSQTMGHDKMYWYQQDPGMELHLIHYSYGVNSTEKGDLSSESTVSRIRTEHFPLTLESARPSHTSQYLCASTRRGAGTDTQYFGPGTRLTVL.

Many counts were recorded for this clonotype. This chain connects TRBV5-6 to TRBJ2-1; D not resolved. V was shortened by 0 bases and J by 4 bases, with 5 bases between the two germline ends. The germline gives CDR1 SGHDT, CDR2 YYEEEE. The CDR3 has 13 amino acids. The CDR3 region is CASSLGGYNEQFF. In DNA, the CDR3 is TGTGCCAGCAGCTTGGGTGGATACAATGAGCAGTTCTTC.

CDR3 region: CASSSRGTSGNWGEQFF. Written as DNA, the CDR3 is TGTGCCAGCAGTTCTCGAGGGACTAGCGGGAACTGGGGTGAGCAGTTCTTC. The chain recombines TRBV28 with TRBJ2-1; 13 bases match TRBD2. The CDR3 runs to 17 residues. CDR1 and CDR2 (germline): MDHEN, SYDVKM. With 4 bases clipped from V and 9 bases from J, the junction kept 12 bases outside the gene matches.

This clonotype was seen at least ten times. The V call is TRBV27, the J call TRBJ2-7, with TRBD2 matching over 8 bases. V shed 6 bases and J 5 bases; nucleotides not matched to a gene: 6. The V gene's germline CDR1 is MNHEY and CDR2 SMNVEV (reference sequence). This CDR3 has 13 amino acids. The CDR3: CASSKRENHEQYF. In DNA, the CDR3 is TGTGCCAGCAGCAAGCGGGAGAACCACGAGCAGTACTTC.

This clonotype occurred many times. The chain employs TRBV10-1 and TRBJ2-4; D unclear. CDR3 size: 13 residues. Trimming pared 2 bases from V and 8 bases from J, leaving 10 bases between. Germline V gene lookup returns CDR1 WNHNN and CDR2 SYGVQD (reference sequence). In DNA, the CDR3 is TGCGCCAGCAGTGAGAACCAACGAGACATTCAGTACTTC. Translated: CASSENQRDIQYF.

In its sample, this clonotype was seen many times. This CDR3 is CASSLAGANTEAFF. The CDR3 coding sequence is TGTGCCAGCAGCTTAGCAGGGGCGAACACTGAAGCTTTCTTT. The V gene is TRBV7-9, the J gene TRBJ1-1; a possible D gene is TRBD1 (5 bases). Germline CDR1 and CDR2: SEHNR and FQNEAQ (reference sequence). This CDR3 region has 14 residues. V was trimmed by 0 bases and J by 1 base, leaving 6 bases between them.

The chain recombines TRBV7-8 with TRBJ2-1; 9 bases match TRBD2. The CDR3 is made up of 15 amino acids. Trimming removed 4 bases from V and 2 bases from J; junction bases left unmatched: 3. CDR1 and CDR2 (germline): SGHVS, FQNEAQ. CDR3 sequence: CASSSASGAYNEQFF. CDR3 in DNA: TGTGCCAGCAGCTCCGCTAGCGGGGCCTACAATGAGCAGTTCTTC.

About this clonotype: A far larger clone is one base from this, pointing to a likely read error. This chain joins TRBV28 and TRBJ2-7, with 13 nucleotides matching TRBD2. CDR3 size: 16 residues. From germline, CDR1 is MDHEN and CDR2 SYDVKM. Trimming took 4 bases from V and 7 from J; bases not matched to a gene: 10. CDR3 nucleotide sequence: TGTGCCAGCAGTTCCCGGACTAGCGGGAGAATCTATGAGCAGTACTTC. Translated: CASSSRTSGRIYEQYF. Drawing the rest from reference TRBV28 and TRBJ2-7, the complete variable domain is DVKVTQSSRYLVKRTGEKVFLECVQDMDHENMFWYRQDPGLGLRLIYFSYDVKMKEKGDIPEGYSVSREKKERFSLILESASTNQTSMYLCASSSRTSGRIYEQYFGPGTRLTVT.

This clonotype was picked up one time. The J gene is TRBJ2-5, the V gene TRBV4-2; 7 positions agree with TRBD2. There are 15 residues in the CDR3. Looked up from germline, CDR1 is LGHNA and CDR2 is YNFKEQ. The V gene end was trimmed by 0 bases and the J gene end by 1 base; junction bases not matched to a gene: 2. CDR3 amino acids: CASSQDRGGQETQYF. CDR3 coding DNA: TGTGCCAGCAGCCAAGATCGCGGGGGCCAAGAGACCCAGTACTTC.

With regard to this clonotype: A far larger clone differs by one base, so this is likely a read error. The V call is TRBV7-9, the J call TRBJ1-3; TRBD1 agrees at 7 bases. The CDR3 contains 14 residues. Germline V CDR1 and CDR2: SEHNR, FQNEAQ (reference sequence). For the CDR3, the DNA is TGTGCCAACAGCCCGCAGGGGGGAGTAAACACCATATATTTT. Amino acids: CANSPQGGVNTIYF.

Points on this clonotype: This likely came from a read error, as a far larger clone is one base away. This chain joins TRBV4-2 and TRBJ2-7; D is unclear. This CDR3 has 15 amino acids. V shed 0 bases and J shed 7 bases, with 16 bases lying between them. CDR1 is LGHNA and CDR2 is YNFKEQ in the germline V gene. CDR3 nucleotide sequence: TGTGCCAGCAGCCAAGAAGGCGGTAGCCCCGATGAGCAGTACTTC. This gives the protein CASSQEGGSPDEQYF.

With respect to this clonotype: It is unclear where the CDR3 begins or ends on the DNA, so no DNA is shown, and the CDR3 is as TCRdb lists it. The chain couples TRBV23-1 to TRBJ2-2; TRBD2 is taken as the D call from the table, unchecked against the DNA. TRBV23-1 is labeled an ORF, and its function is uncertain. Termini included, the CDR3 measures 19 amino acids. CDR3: CASSLMTSGKEHRGAVFFF.

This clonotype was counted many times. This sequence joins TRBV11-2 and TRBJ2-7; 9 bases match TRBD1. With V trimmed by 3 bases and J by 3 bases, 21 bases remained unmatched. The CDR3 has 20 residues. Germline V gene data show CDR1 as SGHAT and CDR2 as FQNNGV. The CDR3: CASSFRGQGLGLLEGYEQYF. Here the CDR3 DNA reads TGTGCCAGCAGCTTCAGGGGACAGGGACTGGGACTTCTTGAAGGCTACGAGCAGTACTTC.

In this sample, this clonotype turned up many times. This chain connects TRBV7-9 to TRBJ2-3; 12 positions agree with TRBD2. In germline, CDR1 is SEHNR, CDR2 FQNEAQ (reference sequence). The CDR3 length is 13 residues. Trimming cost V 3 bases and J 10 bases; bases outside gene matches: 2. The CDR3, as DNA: TGTGCCAGCAGCTTTTGGACTAGCGGGGCGCAGTATTTT. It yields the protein CASSFWTSGAQYF.

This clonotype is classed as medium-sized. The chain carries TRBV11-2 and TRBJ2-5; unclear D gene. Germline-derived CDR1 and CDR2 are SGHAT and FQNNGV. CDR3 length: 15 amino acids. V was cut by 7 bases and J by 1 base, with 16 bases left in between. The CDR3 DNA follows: TGTGCCAGCACTCCTAGTGAGACGGCCCAAGAGACCCAGTACTTC. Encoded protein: CASTPSETAQETQYF. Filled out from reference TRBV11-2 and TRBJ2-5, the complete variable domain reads EAGVAQSPRYKIIEKRQSVAFWCNPISGHATLYWYQQILGQGPKLLIQFQNNGVVDDSQLPKDRFSAERLKGVDSTLKIQPAKLEDSAVYLCASTPSETAQETQYFGPGTRLLVL.

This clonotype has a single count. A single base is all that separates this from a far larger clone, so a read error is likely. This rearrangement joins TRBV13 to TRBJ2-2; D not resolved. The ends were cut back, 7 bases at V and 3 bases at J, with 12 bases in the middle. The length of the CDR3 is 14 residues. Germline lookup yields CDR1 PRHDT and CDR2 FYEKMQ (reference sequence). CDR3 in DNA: TGTGCCAGCAACTTGGTAGGAGACACCGGGGAGCTGTTTTTT. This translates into CASNLVGDTGELFF.

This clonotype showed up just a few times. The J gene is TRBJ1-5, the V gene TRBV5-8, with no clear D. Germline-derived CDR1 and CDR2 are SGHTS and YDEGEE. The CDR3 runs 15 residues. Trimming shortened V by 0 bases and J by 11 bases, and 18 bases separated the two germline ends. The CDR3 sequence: CASSLGISGTTAQHF. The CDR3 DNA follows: TGTGCCAGCAGCTTGGGAATTTCGGGTACTACGGCCCAGCATTTT.

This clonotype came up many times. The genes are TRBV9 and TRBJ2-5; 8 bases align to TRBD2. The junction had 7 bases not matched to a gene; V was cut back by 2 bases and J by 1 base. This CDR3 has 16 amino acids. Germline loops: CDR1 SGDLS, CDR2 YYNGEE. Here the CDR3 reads CASSVLGSGAQETQYF. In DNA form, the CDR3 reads TGTGCCAGCAGCGTTCTGGGTAGCGGGGCCCAAGAGACCCAGTACTTC. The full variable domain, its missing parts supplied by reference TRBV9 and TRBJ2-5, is DSGVTQTPKHLITATGQRVTLRCSPRSGDLSVYWYQQSLDQGLQFLIQYYNGEERAKGNILERFSAQQFPDLHSELNLSSLELGDSALYFCASSVLGSGAQETQYFGPGTRLLVL.